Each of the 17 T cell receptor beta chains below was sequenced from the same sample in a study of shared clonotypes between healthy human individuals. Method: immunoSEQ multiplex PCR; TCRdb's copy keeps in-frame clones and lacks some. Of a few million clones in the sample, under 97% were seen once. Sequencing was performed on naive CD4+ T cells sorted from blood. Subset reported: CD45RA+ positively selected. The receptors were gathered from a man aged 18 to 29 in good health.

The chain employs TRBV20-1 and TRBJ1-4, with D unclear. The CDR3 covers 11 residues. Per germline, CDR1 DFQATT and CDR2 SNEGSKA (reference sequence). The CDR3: CKVETNEKLFF. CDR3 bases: TGCAAGGTCGAAACTAATGAAAAACTGTTTTTT.

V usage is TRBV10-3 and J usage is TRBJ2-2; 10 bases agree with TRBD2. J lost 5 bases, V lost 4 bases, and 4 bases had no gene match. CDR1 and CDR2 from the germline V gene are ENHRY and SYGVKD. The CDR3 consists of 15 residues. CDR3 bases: TGTGCCATCAGTGGGGCTAGCGGGAGAACCGGGGAGCTGTTTTTT. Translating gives CAISGASGRTGELFF.

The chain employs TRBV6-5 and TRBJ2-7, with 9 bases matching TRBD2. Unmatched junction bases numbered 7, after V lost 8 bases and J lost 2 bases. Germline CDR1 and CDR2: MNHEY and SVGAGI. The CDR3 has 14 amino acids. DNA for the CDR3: TGTGCCAGCGCCCGAGGCGGGGGGGCCTACGAGCAGTACTTC. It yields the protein CASARGGGAYEQYF.

Here the CDR3 DNA reads TGTGCCAGCAGTGAAGCGAAAGGGGCGGGGAAAAAACTGTTTTTT. It translates to CASSEAKGAGKKLFF. The chain links TRBV6-1 to TRBJ1-4, with a possible D match to TRBD1 (5 bases). The germline V gene encodes CDR1 MNHNS and CDR2 SASEGT. The CDR3 loop spans 15 amino acids. V lost 0 bases to trimming and J lost 9 bases, with 14 bases between them.

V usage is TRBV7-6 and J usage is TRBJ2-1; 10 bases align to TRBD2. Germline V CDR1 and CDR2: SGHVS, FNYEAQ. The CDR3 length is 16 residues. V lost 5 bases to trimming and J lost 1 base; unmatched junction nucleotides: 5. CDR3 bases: TGTGCCAGCAGCCCCAGGACTAGCGGTTCCTACAATGAGCAGTTCTTC. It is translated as CASSPRTSGSYNEQFF.

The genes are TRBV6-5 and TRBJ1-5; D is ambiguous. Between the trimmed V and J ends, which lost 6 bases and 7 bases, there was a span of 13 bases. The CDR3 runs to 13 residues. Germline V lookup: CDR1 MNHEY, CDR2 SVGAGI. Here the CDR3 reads CASSPGRIQPQHF. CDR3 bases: TGTGCCAGCAGCCCCGGACGGATCCAGCCCCAGCATTTT.

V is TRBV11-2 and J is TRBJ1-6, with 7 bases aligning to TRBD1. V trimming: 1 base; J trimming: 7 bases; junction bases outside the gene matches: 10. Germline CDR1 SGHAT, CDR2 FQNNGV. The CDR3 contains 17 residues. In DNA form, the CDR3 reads TGTGCCAGCAGCTTAGCGGGACAGCCCCGTTCAAATTCACCCCTCCACTTT. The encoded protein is CASSLAGQPRSNSPLHF.

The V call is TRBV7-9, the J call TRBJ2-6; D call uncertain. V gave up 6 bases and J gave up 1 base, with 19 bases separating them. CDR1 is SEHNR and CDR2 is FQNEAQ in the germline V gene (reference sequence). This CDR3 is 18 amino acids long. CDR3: CASSLNGYVASGANVLTF. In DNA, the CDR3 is TGTGCCAGCAGTTTAAATGGGTATGTTGCATCTGGGGCCAACGTCCTGACTTTC.

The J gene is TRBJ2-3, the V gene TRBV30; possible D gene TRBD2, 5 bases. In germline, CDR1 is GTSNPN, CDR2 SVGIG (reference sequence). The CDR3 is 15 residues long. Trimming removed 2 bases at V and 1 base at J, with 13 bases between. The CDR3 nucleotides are TGTGCCTGGAGTCCAAGCGGTCATGGCACAGATACGCAGTATTTT. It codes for CAWSPSGHGTDTQYF.

This CDR3 is CASSYRRDRGNTEAFF. In DNA, the CDR3 is TGTGCCAGCAGCTACCGCCGGGACAGGGGGAACACTGAAGCTTTCTTT. The J gene is TRBJ1-1, the V gene TRBV6-6; 10 nucleotides line up with TRBD1. Germline loops: CDR1 MNHNY, CDR2 SVGAGI (reference sequence). Unmatched junction bases numbered 8, after V lost 6 bases and J lost 1 base. CDR3 length: 16 amino acids.

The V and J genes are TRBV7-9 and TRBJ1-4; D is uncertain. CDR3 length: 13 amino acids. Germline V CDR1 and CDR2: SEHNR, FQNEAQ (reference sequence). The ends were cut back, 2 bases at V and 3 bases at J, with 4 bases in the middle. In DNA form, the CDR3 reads TGTGCCAGCAGCTTAACTGCTAATGAAAAACTGTTTTTT. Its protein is CASSLTANEKLFF.

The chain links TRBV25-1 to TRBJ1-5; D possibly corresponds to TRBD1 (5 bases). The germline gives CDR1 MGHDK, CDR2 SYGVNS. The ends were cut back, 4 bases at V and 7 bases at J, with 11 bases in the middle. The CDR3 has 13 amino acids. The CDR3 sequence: CASSVGVGQPQHF. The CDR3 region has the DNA TGTGCCAGCAGTGTAGGGGTTGGGCAGCCCCAGCATTTT.

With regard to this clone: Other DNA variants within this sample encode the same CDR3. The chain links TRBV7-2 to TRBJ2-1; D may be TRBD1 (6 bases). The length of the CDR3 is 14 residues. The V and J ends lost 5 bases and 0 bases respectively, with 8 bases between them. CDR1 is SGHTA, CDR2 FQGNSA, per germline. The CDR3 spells CASSRGSSYNEQFF. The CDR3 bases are TGTGCCAGCAGCAGGGGGAGCTCCTACAATGAGCAGTTCTTC.

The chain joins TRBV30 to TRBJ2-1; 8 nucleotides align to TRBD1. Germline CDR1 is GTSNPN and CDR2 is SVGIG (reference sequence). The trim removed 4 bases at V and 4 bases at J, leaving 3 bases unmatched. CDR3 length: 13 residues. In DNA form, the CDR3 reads TGTGCCTGGAACAGGGGGATTTACAATGAGCAGTTCTTC. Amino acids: CAWNRGIYNEQFF.

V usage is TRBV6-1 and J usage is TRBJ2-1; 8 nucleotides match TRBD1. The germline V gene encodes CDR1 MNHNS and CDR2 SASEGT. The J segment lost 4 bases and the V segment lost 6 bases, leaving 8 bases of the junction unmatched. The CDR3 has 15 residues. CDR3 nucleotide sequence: TGTGCCAGCAGAGTACAGGGGGTAGTTTACAATGAGCAGTTCTTC. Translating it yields CASRVQGVVYNEQFF.

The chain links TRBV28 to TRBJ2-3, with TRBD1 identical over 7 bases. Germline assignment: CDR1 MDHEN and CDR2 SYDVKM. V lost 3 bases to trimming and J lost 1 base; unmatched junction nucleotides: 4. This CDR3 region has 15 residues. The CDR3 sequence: CASSFPGGGTDTQYF. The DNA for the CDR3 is TGTGCCAGCAGTTTCCCAGGGGGTGGCACAGATACGCAGTATTTT.

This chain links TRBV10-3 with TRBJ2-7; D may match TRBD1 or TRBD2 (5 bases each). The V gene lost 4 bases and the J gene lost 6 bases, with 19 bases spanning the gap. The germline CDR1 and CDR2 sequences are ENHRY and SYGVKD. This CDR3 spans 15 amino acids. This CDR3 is CAISGEAESGGEQYF. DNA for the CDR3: TGTGCCATCAGTGGCGAAGCGGAAAGTGGGGGCGAGCAGTACTTC.